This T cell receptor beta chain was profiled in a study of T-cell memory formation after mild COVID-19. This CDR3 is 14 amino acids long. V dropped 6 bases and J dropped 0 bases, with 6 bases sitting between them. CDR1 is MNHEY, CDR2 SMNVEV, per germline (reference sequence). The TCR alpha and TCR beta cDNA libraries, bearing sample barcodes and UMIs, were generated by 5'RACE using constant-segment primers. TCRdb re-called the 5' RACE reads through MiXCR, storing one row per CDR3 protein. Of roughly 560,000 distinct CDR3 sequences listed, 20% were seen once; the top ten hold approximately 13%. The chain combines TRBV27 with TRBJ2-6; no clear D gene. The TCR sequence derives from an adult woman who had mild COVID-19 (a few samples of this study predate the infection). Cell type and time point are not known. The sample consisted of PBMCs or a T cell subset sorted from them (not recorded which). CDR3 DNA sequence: TGTGCCAGCAGACGTAGCTCTGGGGCCAACGTCCTGACTTTC. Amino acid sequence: CASRRSSGANVLTF.